This note documents a single T cell receptor beta chain sequence. Its antigen remains unidentified. The data derive from a study of cytomegalovirus exposure and HLA in healthy donors. Study results and caveats: CMV antigen specificity was confirmed in vitro for three CMV-associated chains.

Only in-frame clones appear in the TCRdb table, and some are missing; sequencing was by immunoSEQ multiplex PCR. This table has 55,000 to 70,000 clones, almost 95% appearing once. Sequenced: PBMCs. The source is a man aged 18 to 29 in good health and CMV-seropositive.

The CDR3 nucleotides are TGTGCCAGCTCACGGGGGGACCCAAAACTGTTTTTT. This translates into CASSRGDPKLFF. The V gene is TRBV18, the J gene TRBJ1-4, with D possibly TRBD1 on 5 matching bases. The CDR3 contains 12 residues. V dropped 4 bases and J dropped 10 bases, with 10 bases sitting between them. The germline V gene encodes CDR1 KGHSH and CDR2 LQKENI. The full variable domain, its missing parts supplied by reference TRBV18 and TRBJ1-4, is NAGVMQNPRHLVRRRGQEARLRCSPMKGHSHVYWYRQLPEEGLKFMVYLQKENIIDESGMPKERFSAEFPKEGPSILRIQQVVRGDSAAYFCASSRGDPKLFFGSGTQLSVL.